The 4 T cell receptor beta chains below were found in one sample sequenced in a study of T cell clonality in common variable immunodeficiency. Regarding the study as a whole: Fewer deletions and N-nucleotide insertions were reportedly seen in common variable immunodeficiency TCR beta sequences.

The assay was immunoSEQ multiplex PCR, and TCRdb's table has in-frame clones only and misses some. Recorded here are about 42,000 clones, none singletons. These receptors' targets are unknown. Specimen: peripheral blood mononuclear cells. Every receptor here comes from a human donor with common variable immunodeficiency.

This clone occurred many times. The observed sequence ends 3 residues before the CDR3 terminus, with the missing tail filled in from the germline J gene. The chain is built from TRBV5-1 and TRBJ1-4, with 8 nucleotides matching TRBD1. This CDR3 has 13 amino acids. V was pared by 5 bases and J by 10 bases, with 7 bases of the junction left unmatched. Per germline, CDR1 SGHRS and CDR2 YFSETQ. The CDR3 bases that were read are TGCGCCAGCAGAAGCGCAGGGGGCCTAAAA. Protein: CASRSAGGLK. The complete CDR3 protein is CASRSAGGLKLFF.

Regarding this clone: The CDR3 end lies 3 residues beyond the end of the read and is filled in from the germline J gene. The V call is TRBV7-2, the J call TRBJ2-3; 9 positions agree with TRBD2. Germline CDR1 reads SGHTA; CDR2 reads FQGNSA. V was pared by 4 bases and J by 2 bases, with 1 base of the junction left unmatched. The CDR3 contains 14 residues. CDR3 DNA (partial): TGTGCCAGCAGCTCTAGCGGGAACACAGATACG. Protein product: CASSSSGNTDT. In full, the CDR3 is CASSSSGNTDTQYF.

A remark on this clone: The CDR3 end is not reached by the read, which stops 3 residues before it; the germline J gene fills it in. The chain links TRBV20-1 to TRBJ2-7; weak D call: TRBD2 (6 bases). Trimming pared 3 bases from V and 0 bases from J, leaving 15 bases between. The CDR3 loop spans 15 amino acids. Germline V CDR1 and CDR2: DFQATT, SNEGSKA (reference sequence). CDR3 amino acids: CSASRPRGSSYEQYF. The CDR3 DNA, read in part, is TGCAGTGCTAGCCGCCCTCGGGGGTCCTCCTACGAG.

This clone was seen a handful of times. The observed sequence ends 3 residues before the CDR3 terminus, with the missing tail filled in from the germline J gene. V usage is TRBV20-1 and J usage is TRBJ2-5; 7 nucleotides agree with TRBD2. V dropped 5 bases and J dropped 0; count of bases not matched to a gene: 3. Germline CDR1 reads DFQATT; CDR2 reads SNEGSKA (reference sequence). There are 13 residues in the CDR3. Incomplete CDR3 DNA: TGCAGTGCTCTGCGGGAGTACCAAGAGACC. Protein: CSALREYQET. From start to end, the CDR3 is CSALREYQETQYF.